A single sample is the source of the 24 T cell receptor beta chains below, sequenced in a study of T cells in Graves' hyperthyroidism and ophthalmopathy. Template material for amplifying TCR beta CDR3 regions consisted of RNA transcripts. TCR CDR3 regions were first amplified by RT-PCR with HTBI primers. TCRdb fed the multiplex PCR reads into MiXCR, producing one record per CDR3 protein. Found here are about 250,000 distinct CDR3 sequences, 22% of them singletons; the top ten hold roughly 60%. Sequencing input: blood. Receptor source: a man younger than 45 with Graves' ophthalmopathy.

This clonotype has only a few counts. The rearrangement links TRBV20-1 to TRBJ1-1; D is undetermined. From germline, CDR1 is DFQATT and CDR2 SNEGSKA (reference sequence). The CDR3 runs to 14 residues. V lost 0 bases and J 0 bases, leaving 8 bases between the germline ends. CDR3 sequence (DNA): TGCAGTGCTAGAGATCTGGGAGTGAACACTGAAGCTTTCTTT. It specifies CSARDLGVNTEAFF.

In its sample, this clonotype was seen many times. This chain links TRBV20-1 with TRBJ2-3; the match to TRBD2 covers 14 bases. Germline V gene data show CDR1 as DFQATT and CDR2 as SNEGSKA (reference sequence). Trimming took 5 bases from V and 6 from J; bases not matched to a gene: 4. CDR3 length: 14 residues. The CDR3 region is CSALGLAGVDTQYF. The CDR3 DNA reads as TGCAGTGCTCTGGGACTAGCGGGAGTTGATACGCAGTATTTT.

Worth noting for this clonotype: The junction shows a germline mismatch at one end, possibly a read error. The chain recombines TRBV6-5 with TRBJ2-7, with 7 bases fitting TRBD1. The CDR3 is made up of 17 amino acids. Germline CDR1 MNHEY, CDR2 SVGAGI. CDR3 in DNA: TGTGCCAGCAGTGACTCCATCTTGACGGGACAGCAGTACGAGCAGTACTTC. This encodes CASSDSILTGQQYEQYF.

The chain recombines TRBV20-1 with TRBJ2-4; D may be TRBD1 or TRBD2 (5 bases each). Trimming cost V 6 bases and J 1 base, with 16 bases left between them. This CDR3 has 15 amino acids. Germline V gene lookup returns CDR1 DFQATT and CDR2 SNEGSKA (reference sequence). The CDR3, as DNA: TGCAGTGCGTCCCAATCAGGGACGGCCAAAAACATTCAGTACTTC. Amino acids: CSASQSGTAKNIQYF.

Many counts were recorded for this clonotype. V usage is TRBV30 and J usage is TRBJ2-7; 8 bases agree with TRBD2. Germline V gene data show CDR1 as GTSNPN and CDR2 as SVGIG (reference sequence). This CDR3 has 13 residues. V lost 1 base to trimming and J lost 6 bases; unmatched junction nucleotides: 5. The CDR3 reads CAWSGGLETEQYF. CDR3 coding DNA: TGTGCCTGGAGTGGGGGACTAGAGACCGAGCAGTACTTC.

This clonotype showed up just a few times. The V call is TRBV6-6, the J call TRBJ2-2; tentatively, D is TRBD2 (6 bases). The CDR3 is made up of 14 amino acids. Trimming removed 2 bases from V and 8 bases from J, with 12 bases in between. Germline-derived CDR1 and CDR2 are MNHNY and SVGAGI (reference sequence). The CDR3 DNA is TGTGCCAGCAGTTACGGGGGAGGTGGTGGGGAGCTGTTTTTT. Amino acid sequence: CASSYGGGGGELFF.

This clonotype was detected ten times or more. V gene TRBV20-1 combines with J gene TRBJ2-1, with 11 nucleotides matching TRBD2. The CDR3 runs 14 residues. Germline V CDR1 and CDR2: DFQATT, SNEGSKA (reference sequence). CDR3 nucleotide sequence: TGCAGCGCGTCACCGGGACTAGCGGCCGGAGAGCAGTTCTTC. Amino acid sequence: CSASPGLAAGEQFF.

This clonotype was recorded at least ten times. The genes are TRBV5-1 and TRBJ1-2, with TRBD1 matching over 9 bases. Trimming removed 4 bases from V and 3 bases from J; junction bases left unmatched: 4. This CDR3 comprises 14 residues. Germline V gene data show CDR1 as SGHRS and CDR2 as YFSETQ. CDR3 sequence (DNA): TGCGCCAGCAGCGCGGGACAGGGTTACTATGGCTACACCTTC. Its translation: CASSAGQGYYGYTF.

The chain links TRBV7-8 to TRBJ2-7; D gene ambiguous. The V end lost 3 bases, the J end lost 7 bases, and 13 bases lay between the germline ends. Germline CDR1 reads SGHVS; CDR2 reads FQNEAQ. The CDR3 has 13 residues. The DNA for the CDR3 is TGTGCCAGCAGCTTGTCACACACTGGGGAGCAGTACTTC. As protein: CASSLSHTGEQYF.

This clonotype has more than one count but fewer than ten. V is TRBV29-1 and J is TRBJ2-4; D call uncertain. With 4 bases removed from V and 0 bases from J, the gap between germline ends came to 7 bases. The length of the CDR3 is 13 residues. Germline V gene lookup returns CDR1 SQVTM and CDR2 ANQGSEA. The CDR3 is CSVGTGAKNIQYF. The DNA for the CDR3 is TGCAGCGTTGGGACGGGAGCCAAAAACATTCAGTACTTC.

The CDR3 loop reads CSVADERETQYF. The CDR3 nucleotides read TGCAGCGTTGCTGACGAACGAGAGACCCAGTACTTC. This chain links TRBV29-1 with TRBJ2-5; D gene uncertain. The CDR3 totals 12 residues. V was pared by 4 bases and J by 4 bases, with 10 bases between. CDR1 and CDR2 from the germline V gene are SQVTM and ANQGSEA.

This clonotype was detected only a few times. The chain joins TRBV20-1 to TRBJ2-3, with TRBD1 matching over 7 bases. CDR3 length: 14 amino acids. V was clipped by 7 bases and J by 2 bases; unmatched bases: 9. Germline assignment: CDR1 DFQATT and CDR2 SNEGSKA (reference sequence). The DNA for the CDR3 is TGCAGTGTACGGGACAGCTCATTCACAGATACGCAGTATTTT. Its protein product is CSVRDSSFTDTQYF.

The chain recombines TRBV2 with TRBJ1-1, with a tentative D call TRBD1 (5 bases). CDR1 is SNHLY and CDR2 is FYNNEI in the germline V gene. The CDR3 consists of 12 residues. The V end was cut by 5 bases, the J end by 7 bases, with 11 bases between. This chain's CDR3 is CASSPGRGEAFF. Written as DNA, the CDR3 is TGTGCCAGCAGTCCCGGAAGGGGTGAAGCTTTCTTT.

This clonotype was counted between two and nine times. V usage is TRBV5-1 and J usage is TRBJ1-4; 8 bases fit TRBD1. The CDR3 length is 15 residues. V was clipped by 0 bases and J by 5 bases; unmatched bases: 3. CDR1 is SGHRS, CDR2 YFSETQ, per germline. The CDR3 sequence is CASSLGDRRNEKLFF. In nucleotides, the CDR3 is TGCGCCAGCAGCTTGGGGGACAGGAGAAATGAAAAACTGTTTTTT.

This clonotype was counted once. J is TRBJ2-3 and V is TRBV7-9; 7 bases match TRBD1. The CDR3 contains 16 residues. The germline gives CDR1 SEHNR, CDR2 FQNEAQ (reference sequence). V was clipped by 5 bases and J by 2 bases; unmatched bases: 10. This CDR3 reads CASSQTGTVNTDTQYF. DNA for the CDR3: TGTGCCAGCAGCCAAACCGGGACAGTAAACACAGATACGCAGTATTTT.

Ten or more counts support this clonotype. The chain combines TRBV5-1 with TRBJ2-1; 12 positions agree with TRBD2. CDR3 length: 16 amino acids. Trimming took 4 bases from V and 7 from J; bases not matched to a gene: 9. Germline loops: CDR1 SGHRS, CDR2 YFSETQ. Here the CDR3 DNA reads TGCGCCAGCAGCCTGGGACGACTAGCGGGAGAAAATGAGCAGTTCTTC. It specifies CASSLGRLAGENEQFF.

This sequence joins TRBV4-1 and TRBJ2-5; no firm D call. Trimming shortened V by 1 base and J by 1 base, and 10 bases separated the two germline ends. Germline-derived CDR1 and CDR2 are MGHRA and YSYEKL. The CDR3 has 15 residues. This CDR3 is CASSQVLAVQETQYF. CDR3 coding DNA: TGCGCCAGCAGCCAAGTCTTGGCGGTCCAAGAGACCCAGTACTTC.

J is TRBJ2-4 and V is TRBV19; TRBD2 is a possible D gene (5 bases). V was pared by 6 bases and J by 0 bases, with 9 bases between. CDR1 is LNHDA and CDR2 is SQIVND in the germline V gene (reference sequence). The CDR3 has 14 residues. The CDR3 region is CASSGELAKNIQYF. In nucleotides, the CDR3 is TGTGCCAGTAGCGGGGAACTAGCCAAAAACATTCAGTACTTC.

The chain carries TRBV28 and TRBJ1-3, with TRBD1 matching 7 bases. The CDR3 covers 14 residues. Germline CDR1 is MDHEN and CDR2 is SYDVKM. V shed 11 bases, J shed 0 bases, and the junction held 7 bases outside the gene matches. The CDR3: CASRGGFSGNTIYF. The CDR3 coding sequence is TGTGCCTCCAGGGGGGGTTTCTCTGGAAACACCATATATTTT.

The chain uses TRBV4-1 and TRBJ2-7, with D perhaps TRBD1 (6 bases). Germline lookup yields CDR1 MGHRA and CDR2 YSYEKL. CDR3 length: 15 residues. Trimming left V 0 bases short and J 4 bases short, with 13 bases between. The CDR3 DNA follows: TGCGCCAGCAGCCAAGATCGGCAGGGGCCATACGAGCAGTACTTC. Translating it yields CASSQDRQGPYEQYF.

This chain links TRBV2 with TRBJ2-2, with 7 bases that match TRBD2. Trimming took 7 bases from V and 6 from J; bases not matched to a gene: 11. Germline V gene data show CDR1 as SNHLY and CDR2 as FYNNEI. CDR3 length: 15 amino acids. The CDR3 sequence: CASTSPGGASGELFF. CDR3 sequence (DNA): TGTGCCAGCACTTCACCGGGGGGTGCATCCGGGGAGCTGTTTTTT.

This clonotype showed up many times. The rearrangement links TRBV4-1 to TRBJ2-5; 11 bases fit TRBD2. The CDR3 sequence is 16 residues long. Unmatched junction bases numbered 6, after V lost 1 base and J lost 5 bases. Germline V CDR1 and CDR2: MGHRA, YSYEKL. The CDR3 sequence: CASSQGISGRVETQYF. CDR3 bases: TGCGCCAGCAGCCAAGGGATTAGCGGGAGGGTGGAGACCCAGTACTTC.

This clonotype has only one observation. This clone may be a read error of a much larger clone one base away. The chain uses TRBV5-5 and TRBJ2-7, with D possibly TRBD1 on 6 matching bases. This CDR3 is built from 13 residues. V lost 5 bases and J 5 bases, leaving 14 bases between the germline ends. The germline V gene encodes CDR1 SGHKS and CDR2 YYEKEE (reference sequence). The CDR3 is CASRAGAGDEQYF. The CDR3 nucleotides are TGTGCCAGCAGAGCCGGGGCAGGGGACGAGCAGTACTTC.

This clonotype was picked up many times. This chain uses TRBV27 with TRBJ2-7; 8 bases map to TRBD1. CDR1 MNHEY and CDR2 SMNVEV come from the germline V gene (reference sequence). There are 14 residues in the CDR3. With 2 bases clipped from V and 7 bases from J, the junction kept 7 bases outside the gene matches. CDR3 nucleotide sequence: TGTGCCAGCAGTTTAGAGACAGGGGTCGGGGAGCAGTACTTC. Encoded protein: CASSLETGVGEQYF.